This passage covers 17 T cell receptor beta chains from one sample sequenced in a study of patients and donors after allogeneic stem cell transplantation. MiXCR was run by TCRdb on the RT-PCR reads, yielding one entry per CDR3 protein. Among 190,000 or so distinct CDR3 sequences, 35% to 45% were seen once, and the ten largest hold around a tenth. The sequenced sample was blood, either unsorted or a sorted T cell fraction (not recorded which). All receptors derive from a human donor who was either an allogeneic HSCT recipient or a stem cell or donor lymphocyte infusion donor (not recorded which). It is not recorded whose cells these are; they may come from a transplant donor.

The chain employs TRBV6-1 and TRBJ1-1; D might be TRBD1 (6 bases). This CDR3 is 14 amino acids long. V dropped 6 bases and J dropped 1 base, with 12 bases sitting between them. Germline CDR1 is MNHNS and CDR2 is SASEGT. CDR3 region: CASRQGVGNTEAFF. The CDR3 DNA follows: TGTGCCAGCAGACAGGGAGTGGGGAACACTGAAGCTTTCTTT.

This rearrangement joins TRBV18 to TRBJ2-2; no clear D. This CDR3 comprises 15 residues. Germline loops: CDR1 KGHSH, CDR2 LQKENI. Trimming removed 1 base at V and 0 bases at J, with 6 bases between. The CDR3 loop is CASSPLTANTGELFF. The CDR3 DNA is TGTGCCAGCTCACCACTGACGGCGAACACCGGGGAGCTGTTTTTT.

The rearrangement uses TRBV5-6 and TRBJ2-7; tentatively, D is TRBD1 (6 bases). The CDR3 loop spans 15 amino acids. Between the trimmed V and J ends, which lost 4 bases and 3 bases, there was a span of 17 bases. Germline CDR1 reads SGHDT; CDR2 reads YYEEEE. The CDR3 reads CASSLAHRENYEQYF. CDR3 DNA sequence: TGTGCCAGCAGCCTCGCTCACAGGGAGAACTACGAGCAGTACTTC. Supplemented by reference TRBV5-6 and TRBJ2-7, the full variable domain reads DAGVTQSPTHLIKTRGQQVTLRCSPKSGHDTVSWYQQALGQGPQFIFQYYEEEERQRGNFPDRFSGHQFPNYSSELNVNALLLGDSALYLCASSLAHRENYEQYFGPGTRLTVT.

V gene TRBV7-8 combines with J gene TRBJ1-1; maybe TRBD1 (5 bases). The germline V and J ends were trimmed by 1 base and 1 base, with 10 bases remaining between them. In germline, CDR1 is SGHVS, CDR2 FQNEAQ. There are 15 residues in the CDR3. The CDR3: CASSLGTGGNTEAFF. CDR3 DNA: TGTGCCAGCAGCTTAGGTACAGGTGGGAACACTGAAGCTTTCTTT.

Only a few counts were recorded for this clonotype. The gene calls are TRBV12-3 or TRBV12-4 and TRBJ2-3; weak D call: TRBD1 (6 bases). Trimming removed 5 bases at V and 5 bases at J, with 17 bases between. This CDR3 region has 15 residues. The CDR3 nucleotides read TGTGCCAGCAGTGAGAACAGGGCCCCGGGAGATACGCAGTATTTT. Translated: CASSENRAPGDTQYF.

The chain joins TRBV3-1 to TRBJ2-5; D unclear. The V end lost 4 bases, the J end lost 3 bases, and 6 bases lay between the germline ends. Germline values: CDR1 LGHDT, CDR2 YNNKEL (reference sequence). The CDR3 extends over 12 amino acids. The CDR3 region is CASSPQEETQYF. CDR3 in DNA: TGTGCCAGCAGCCCGCAAGAAGAGACCCAGTACTTC.

Concerning this clonotype itself: The junction shows a germline mismatch at one end, possibly a read error. V gene TRBV6-2 or TRBV6-3 combines with J gene TRBJ1-1; D is possibly TRBD1 (5 bases). CDR1 is MNHEY and CDR2 is SVGEGT in the germline V gene. The CDR3 has 14 amino acids. CDR3: CTSSYPGIRTEAFF. DNA of the CDR3: TGTACCAGCAGTTACCCAGGGATTAGAACTGAAGCTTTCTTT.

This sequence joins TRBV10-3 and TRBJ2-2, with D maybe TRBD2 (5 bases). V gave up 11 bases and J gave up 3 bases, with 16 bases separating them. This CDR3 is built from 14 residues. Germline CDR1 ENHRY, CDR2 SYGVKD. Here the CDR3 reads CAVWQGLYTGELFF. The CDR3 DNA is TGTGCCGTTTGGCAAGGACTCTACACCGGGGAGCTGTTTTTT.

The V and J genes are TRBV20-1 and TRBJ1-1; possibly TRBD1 for D (6 bases). Looked up from germline, CDR1 is DFQATT and CDR2 is SNEGSKA (reference sequence). The length of the CDR3 is 17 residues. The ends were cut back, 0 bases at V and 0 bases at J, with 17 bases in the middle. The CDR3: CSARDIGQGHLNTEAFF. CDR3 DNA sequence: TGCAGTGCTAGAGATATCGGCCAGGGGCATTTGAACACTGAAGCTTTCTTT.

This clonotype was detected a few times. The CDR3 bases are TGTGCCAGCAGTTTAGGGGGGGCGCGTCTCAATCAGCCCCAGCATTTT. This encodes CASSLGGARLNQPQHF. The chain combines TRBV28 with TRBJ1-5; D might be TRBD1 (6 bases). This CDR3 is 16 amino acids long. Germline CDR1 is MDHEN and CDR2 is SYDVKM. V shed 2 bases and J shed 3 bases, with 14 bases lying between them. Full variable domain (missing parts from reference TRBV28 and TRBJ1-5): DVKVTQSSRYLVKRTGEKVFLECVQDMDHENMFWYRQDPGLGLRLIYFSYDVKMKEKGDIPEGYSVSREKKERFSLILESASTNQTSMYLCASSLGGARLNQPQHFGDGTRLSIL.

The V gene is TRBV10-3, the J gene TRBJ2-7; no definite D call. Germline values: CDR1 ENHRY, CDR2 SYGVKD. The CDR3 loop spans 12 amino acids. V was shortened by 6 bases and J by 6 bases, with 12 bases between the two germline ends. This CDR3 reads CAIRQDELEQYF. CDR3 nucleotide sequence: TGTGCCATCAGGCAGGACGAACTCGAGCAGTACTTC.

The genes are TRBV28 and TRBJ1-2; TRBD1 might be the D (5 bases). CDR1 MDHEN and CDR2 SYDVKM come from the germline V gene. The CDR3 contains 13 residues. V gave up 7 bases and J gave up 7 bases, with 16 bases separating them. CDR3 sequence (DNA): TGTGCCAGCACTTACATAGGGAGGGGTGGCTACACCTTC. It codes for CASTYIGRGGYTF.

CDR3 residues: CASSTRDRATGYTF. CDR3 DNA sequence: TGTGCCAGCAGTACCCGGGACAGGGCAACGGGCTACACCTTC. The chain has TRBV6-5 and TRBJ1-2, with TRBD1 identical over 9 bases. Per germline, CDR1 MNHEY and CDR2 SVGAGI. The CDR3 contains 14 residues. The V and J ends lost 5 bases and 8 bases, in that order; junction bases with no gene match: 9.

This clonotype showed up just once. J is TRBJ2-2 and V is TRBV4-3, with D perhaps TRBD1 (6 bases). V lost 6 bases and J lost 3, with 14 bases in between. Germline V lookup: CDR1 LGHNA, CDR2 YSLEER. The CDR3 totals 15 residues. CDR3 region: CASSLRGTDTGELFF. Written as DNA, the CDR3 is TGCGCCAGCAGTCTCAGGGGAACCGACACCGGGGAGCTGTTTTTT.

The rearrangement joins TRBV29-1 to TRBJ2-3, with D unclear. Trimming cost V 3 bases and J 0 bases, with 4 bases left between them. The germline CDR1 and CDR2 sequences are SQVTM and ANQGSEA. The CDR3 sequence is 12 residues long. The CDR3 region has the DNA TGCAGCGTTGATGCTAGCACAGATACGCAGTATTTT. Translating gives CSVDASTDTQYF.

There are a few counts of this clonotype. The rearrangement joins TRBV4-1 to TRBJ1-4; tentatively, D is TRBD1 (5 bases). Germline lookup yields CDR1 MGHRA and CDR2 YSYEKL. Trimming removed 1 base from V and 7 bases from J, with 19 bases in between. CDR3 length equals 17 residues. This chain's CDR3 is CASSQVGLQTWAEKLFF. CDR3 DNA sequence: TGCGCCAGCAGCCAAGTGGGGCTTCAGACCTGGGCTGAAAAACTGTTTTTT.

The rearrangement uses TRBV12-3 or TRBV12-4 and TRBJ1-4, with D uncertain. The CDR3 length is 12 residues. Deletions cut 6 bases from V and 10 bases from J, with 12 bases between. CDR3 sequence reads: CASSHPTGKLFF. For the CDR3, the DNA is TGTGCCAGCAGCCATCCAACGGGAAAACTGTTTTTT.